These 9 T cell receptor beta chains share one sample of origin, sequenced in a study of T cells after yellow fever vaccination. TCRdb reprocessed the 5' RACE reads via MiXCR and lists one record per CDR3 protein. The profile shows over 110,000 distinct CDR3 sequences, roughly 8% of them singletons. The sample was CD4+ T cells sorted from PBMCs, taken 5 days after the yellow fever booster vaccination. These receptor sequences come from a man aged 25 to 40 who received the YFV17D yellow fever vaccine.

As regards this clonotype: Mismatch with germline at one junction end may stem from a read error. The chain joins TRBV4-2 to TRBJ2-5; the D gene is possibly TRBD1 (5 bases). Germline assignment: CDR1 LGHNA and CDR2 YNFKEQ. This CDR3 is built from 15 residues. CDR3 in DNA: TGTGCCAGCAGTCAAGGACCAGGGTTCCAAGAGACCCAGTACTTC. Encoded protein: CASSQGPGFQETQYF.

This clonotype was observed many times. The chain couples TRBV7-8 to TRBJ2-1; 10 positions agree with TRBD2. Losses at the gene ends were 3 bases for V and 2 bases for J; bases not matched to a gene: 1. The CDR3 spans 15 residues. Germline V CDR1 and CDR2: SGHVS, FQNEAQ. CDR3 sequence: CASSFLAGAYNEQFF. The DNA of the CDR3 is TGTGCCAGCAGCTTTCTAGCGGGAGCCTACAATGAGCAGTTCTTC.

This clonotype was found a few times. This chain joins TRBV20-1 and TRBJ1-5, with a tentative D call TRBD1 (5 bases). CDR3 size: 15 residues. Trimming took 0 bases from V and 1 from J, leaving 10 bases between them. Germline loops: CDR1 DFQATT, CDR2 SNEGSKA (reference sequence). As DNA, the CDR3 is TGCAGTGCTAGAGATGGGGGAGAGAGCAATCAGCCCCAGCATTTT. Protein product: CSARDGGESNQPQHF.

This clonotype was detected many times. The chain carries TRBV7-2 and TRBJ2-7; 7 bases fit TRBD2. CDR1 and CDR2 (germline): SGHTA, FQGNSA. This CDR3 has 14 residues. V lost 1 base to trimming and J lost 5 bases; unmatched junction nucleotides: 5. CDR3 region: CASSLGREYDEQYF. For the CDR3, the DNA is TGTGCCAGCAGCTTAGGGCGGGAGTATGACGAGCAGTACTTC.

This clonotype has just a few counts. CDR3 sequence (DNA): TGTGCCAGCAGCCTCGGACTAGCGGAGGCTTTCACAGATACGCAGTATTTT. As protein: CASSLGLAEAFTDTQYF. V and J are TRBV5-4 and TRBJ2-3; 10 bases match TRBD2. The germline gives CDR1 SGHNT, CDR2 YYREEE (reference sequence). Trimming removed 4 bases from V and 2 bases from J; junction bases left unmatched: 10. The CDR3 sequence is 17 residues long.

This clonotype has ten or more counts. This sequence joins TRBV18 and TRBJ2-3, with 9 bases fitting TRBD2. The CDR3 is 14 amino acids. V shed 6 bases and J 6 bases; nucleotides not matched to a gene: 7. From germline, CDR1 is KGHSH and CDR2 LQKENI. The CDR3 sequence is CASSGRTSADTQYF. The CDR3 DNA reads TGTGCCAGCTCGGGAAGGACTAGCGCGGATACGCAGTATTTT.

This clonotype was counted at least ten times. This chain uses TRBV5-6 with TRBJ1-2, with TRBD1 identical over 8 bases. With 3 bases clipped from V and 6 bases from J, the junction kept 19 bases outside the gene matches. In germline, CDR1 is SGHDT, CDR2 YYEEEE. The CDR3 contains 18 residues. The CDR3 nucleotides are TGTGCCAGCAGCTCCAAAGCACAGGGGGTGTTACAAGTCAATGGCTACACCTTC. Its protein is CASSSKAQGVLQVNGYTF.

This clonotype was observed at least ten times. CDR3 sequence (DNA): TGTGCCAGCAGCGTGTCCTCTAGAGGTATGGATACGCAGTATTTT. Translated, it gives CASSVSSRGMDTQYF. The chain couples TRBV9 to TRBJ2-3, with D unclear. The CDR3 length is 15 residues. Trimming removed 2 bases at V and 6 bases at J, with 16 bases between. Germline CDR1 is SGDLS and CDR2 is YYNGEE.

This clonotype was seen a handful of times. The chain uses TRBV7-9 and TRBJ1-1; D ambiguous. The V end was cut by 3 bases, the J end by 0 bases, with 8 bases between. The germline V gene has CDR1 SEHNR and CDR2 FQNEAQ (reference sequence). The CDR3 extends over 14 amino acids. The chain's CDR3 is CASSLLFLNTEAFF. The DNA of the CDR3 is TGTGCCAGCAGCTTGCTTTTCTTGAACACTGAAGCTTTCTTT.